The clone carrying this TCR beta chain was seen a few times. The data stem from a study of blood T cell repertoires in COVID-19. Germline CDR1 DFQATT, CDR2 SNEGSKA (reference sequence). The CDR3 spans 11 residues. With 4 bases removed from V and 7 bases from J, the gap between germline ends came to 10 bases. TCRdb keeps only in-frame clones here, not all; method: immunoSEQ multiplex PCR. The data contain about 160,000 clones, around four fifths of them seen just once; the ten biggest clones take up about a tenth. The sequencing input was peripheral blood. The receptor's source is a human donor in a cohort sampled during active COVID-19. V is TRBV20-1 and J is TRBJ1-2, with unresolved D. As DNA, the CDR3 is TGCAGTGCTACCGGGAGTGGTGGCTACACCTTC. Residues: CSATGSGGYTF.